The present entry profiles one T cell receptor (beta chain) with its context. Its antigen is as yet unknown. This record comes from a study of cytomegalovirus exposure and HLA in healthy donors. Study outcomes and limitations: Immune exposure data for these donors was limited to CMV serostatus. A missense DCLRE1C variant was associated with V- and J-gene trimming of TCR beta chains in a later analysis, and an independent cohort replicated the association.

PCR involved 60 Vbeta and 13 Jbeta primers. Produced via immunoSEQ multiplex PCR; TCRdb's table is partial and in-frame only. This sample has about 110,000 clones, with about 68% found just once. Material: PBMCs. The source of this sequence is a man aged 25 to 40 in good health and CMV-seropositive.

The CDR3 protein is CASSPGGAAGELFF. Here the CDR3 DNA reads TGCGCCAGCAGCCCAGGGGGCGCGGCCGGGGAGCTGTTTTTT. The chain uses TRBV5-1 and TRBJ2-2; 8 nucleotides agree with TRBD1. This CDR3 comprises 14 residues. The V gene's germline CDR1 is SGHRS and CDR2 YFSETQ. V gave up 4 bases and J gave up 6 bases; unmatched junction bases: 5.